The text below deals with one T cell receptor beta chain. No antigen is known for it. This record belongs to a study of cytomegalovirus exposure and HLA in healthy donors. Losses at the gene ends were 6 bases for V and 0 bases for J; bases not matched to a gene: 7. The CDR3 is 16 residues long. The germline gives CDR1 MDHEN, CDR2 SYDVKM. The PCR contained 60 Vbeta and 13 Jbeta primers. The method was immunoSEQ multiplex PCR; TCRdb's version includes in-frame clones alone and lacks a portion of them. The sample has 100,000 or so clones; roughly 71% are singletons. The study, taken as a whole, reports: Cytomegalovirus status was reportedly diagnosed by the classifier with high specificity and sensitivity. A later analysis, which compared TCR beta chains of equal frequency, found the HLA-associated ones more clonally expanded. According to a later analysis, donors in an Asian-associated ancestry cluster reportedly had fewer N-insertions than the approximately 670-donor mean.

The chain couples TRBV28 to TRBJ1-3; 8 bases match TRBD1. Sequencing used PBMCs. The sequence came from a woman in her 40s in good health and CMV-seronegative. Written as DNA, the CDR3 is TGTGCCAGCAGAAACAGGGGGTCTCTCTCTGGAAACACCATATATTTT. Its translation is CASRNRGSLSGNTIYF.